Presented here are 5 T cell receptor beta chains from one specimen sequenced in a study of blood T cells in healthy people across ages. Together with a sample-barcoded 5' primer, a J-beta primer mix was included in a second PCR lasting about 6 to 11 cycles. MiXCR, run by TCRdb on the 5' RACE reads, gives a single entry per CDR3 protein. The repertoire holds 600,000 or so distinct CDR3 sequences, 25% to 35% seen once, with approximately 14% in the top ten. Sequenced sample: blood. These receptors were collected from a woman over 75 in good health.

The table lists this clonotype with a few counts. The chain links TRBV30 to TRBJ1-2, with TRBD1 matching over 9 bases. Germline trimming cut 4 bases from V and 8 bases from J; bases unmatched to any gene: 11. Germline CDR1 is GTSNPN and CDR2 is SVGIG (reference sequence). The length of the CDR3 is 14 residues. The CDR3 here is CAWKGDRVLQGYTF. DNA of the CDR3: TGTGCCTGGAAGGGGGACAGGGTTTTACAGGGCTACACCTTC. The complete variable domain, with remaining parts taken from reference TRBV30 and TRBJ1-2, reads SQTIHQWPATLVQPVGSPLSLECTVEGTSNPNLYWYRQAAGRGLQLLFYSVGIGQISSEVPQNLSASRPQDRQFILSSKKLLLSDSGFYLCAWKGDRVLQGYTFGSGTRLTVV.

This clonotype has at least ten counts. This rearrangement joins TRBV9 to TRBJ2-3, with 7 bases identical to TRBD1. V lost 0 bases and J lost 4; bases outside the gene matches: 2. CDR1 is SGDLS, CDR2 YYNGEE, per germline. CDR3 length equals 14 residues. The CDR3, as DNA: TGTGCCAGCAGCGTAGGACAGGGATCAGATACGCAGTATTTT. Translating it yields CASSVGQGSDTQYF.

Many counts were recorded for this clonotype. CDR3 region: CASRLTSGGIHEQYF. The CDR3 DNA sequence: TGTGCCAGCAGACTGACTAGCGGGGGAATCCACGAGCAGTACTTC. The V call is TRBV6-2 or TRBV6-3, the J call TRBJ2-7, with TRBD2 identical over 12 bases. J lost 5 bases, V lost 6 bases, and 8 bases had no gene match. The CDR3 is made up of 15 amino acids. The germline CDR1 and CDR2 sequences are MNHEY and SVGEGT.

Ten or more counts support this clonotype. The chain is built from TRBV4-3 and TRBJ2-7; TRBD1 aligns across 10 bases. Trimming at V came to 3 bases and at J to 0 bases, leaving 2 bases not matched to a gene. In germline, CDR1 is LGHNA, CDR2 YSLEER. The CDR3 extends over 15 amino acids. The CDR3 DNA follows: TGCGCCAGCAGCCACCGGGACAGGGGCTCCTACGAGCAGTACTTC. Translation gives CASSHRDRGSYEQYF.

This clonotype was detected many times. One end of the junction fails to match germline, which may point to a read error. This chain links TRBV27 with TRBJ2-3; D possibly corresponds to TRBD1 (6 bases). Germline V gives CDR1 MNHEY, CDR2 SMNVEV (reference sequence). This CDR3 contains 19 residues. CDR3 sequence: CASTLRGNPDRFFTDTQYF. In DNA, the CDR3 is TGTGCCAGCACTTTACGGGGAAATCCGGACAGATTCTTCACAGATACGCAGTATTTT.